This T cell receptor beta chain was sequenced for a study of T cells in Graves' hyperthyroidism and ophthalmopathy (dated by TCRdb to about 2019). As for the study more broadly: Peripheral blood samples were taken at initial diagnosis, before any treatment was given. After blood sampling, hyperthyroidism patients were treated with methimazole at a starting dose of 30 mg daily, and ophthalmopathy patients were treated with high-dose intravenous methylprednisolone. In addition, the study compared T-cell repertoires in thyroid tissue and in blood from six Graves' hyperthyroidism patients. Prospective prediction of ophthalmopathy was tested in an independent validation cohort consisting of under 20 hyperthyroidism patients and 17 patients who later progressed to ophthalmopathy. A discovery cohort of approximately 97 patients, 43 with Graves' ophthalmopathy and about 58 with stable Graves' hyperthyroidism, was used to find distinguishing TCR V-J signatures. TCR Vbeta CDR3 sequencing of 120 to 150 peripheral blood samples (over 40 ophthalmopathy, 75 to 80 hyperthyroidism and approximately 17 progressor patients) is reported in the paper. The approximately 98 discovery patients were randomly divided into training and test sets at a 7:3 ratio. Study-wide conclusions, independent of this receptor: Most expanded thyroid clonotypes (frequency above 0.001) were also detected in blood, suggesting blood repertoires may reflect thyroid immune responses. No statistical method was used to fix the sample size in advance, and group allocation was not hidden from the investigators. A model built on a 13 V-J signature distinguished ophthalmopathy from stable hyperthyroidism, reaching over 85% sensitivity and about 81% specificity in cross-validation and 80%/75% in testing. In validation, the model predicted progression to ophthalmopathy with over 65% sensitivity and over 72% specificity, a median of approximately 6.7 months before onset.

The CDR3 has 14 amino acids, counting the end cysteine and phenylalanine. Just CDR3 DNA is preserved here, 42 bases in frame from base 1. V lost 6 bases and J lost 5 bases, and the count of bases not matched to a germline gene is 5. Stable Graves' hyperthyroidism was defined as the absence of progression to ophthalmopathy over 18 months of follow-up. The hyperthyroidism patients were between 18 and 65 years old and newly diagnosed, with a disease duration of less than 2 months. The study excluded patients with uncontrolled infections, other autoimmune diseases, pregnancy or lactation. Diagnoses were established on the basis of clinical symptoms, serum thyroxine and TRAb, thyroid ultrasound, and orbital computed tomography. PBMCs were separated from 10 ml of fresh peripheral blood using Ficoll-Paque density gradient centrifugation. Total RNA was extracted using Trizol reagent, and RNA quality was assessed on an Agilent 2100 Bioanalyzer.

This clonotype was seen many times. The antigen this receptor binds is unknown. Per-base qualities were not stored, and no clone one base away is much larger. TCR beta CDR3 regions were amplified from RNA transcripts. A first-round RT-PCR of the TCR CDR3 used the HTBI primer set with the Qiagen OneStep RT-PCR kit. Libraries were constructed in a second round of multiplex PCR, after which size selection and purification were carried out. Libraries were sequenced paired-end with 100 bp reads on an Illumina HiSeq2000. The paper's processing steps were these. SOAPnuke was used to process the raw data, throwing out any read that contained adapters or uncalled bases, had a mean Phred below 15, or lacked an exact constant-primer or identifier match. COPE v1.2.5 was used to merge high-quality paired reads, and clonotypes were defined as unique nucleotide sequences. Clonotypes were aligned to IMGT TRBV, TRBD and TRBJ reference segments using MiTCR v1.1. Only V-J combinations with frequency above 0.0001, covering about 99% of repertoires, were analysed. The TCS score was defined as the ratio of F50 (clonal expansion) to E x V (chaos), calculated using BLOSUM62-based TCRdist between CDR3 peptides within each V-J. Welch's t-statistics and random forest reduced just over 500 V-J features to some 14, which were used in a naive Bayes classifier (R e1071). TCRdb trimmed public reads at Q25 via fastp, called clones via MiXCR and kept in-frame beta chains. Identical CDR3 protein sequences are pooled into one entry, listed with their most common genes and DNA. The V and J calls reflect TCRdb's pipeline rather than the authors' work. The sample contains about 480,000 distinct CDR3 sequences, around 15% of them found a single time. The top ten hold 15% to 20% of the sample.

The clonotype originates from a woman under 30 with Graves' hyperthyroidism. The chain joins TRBV12-3 or TRBV12-4 to TRBJ2-1, with 9 bases in between that match TRBD1. Sequencing was done on a sample of blood. The CDR3 corresponds to CASSLDRGHNEQFF. The sequence in DNA is TGTGCCAGCAGCCTGGACAGGGGACACAATGAGCAGTTCTTC.